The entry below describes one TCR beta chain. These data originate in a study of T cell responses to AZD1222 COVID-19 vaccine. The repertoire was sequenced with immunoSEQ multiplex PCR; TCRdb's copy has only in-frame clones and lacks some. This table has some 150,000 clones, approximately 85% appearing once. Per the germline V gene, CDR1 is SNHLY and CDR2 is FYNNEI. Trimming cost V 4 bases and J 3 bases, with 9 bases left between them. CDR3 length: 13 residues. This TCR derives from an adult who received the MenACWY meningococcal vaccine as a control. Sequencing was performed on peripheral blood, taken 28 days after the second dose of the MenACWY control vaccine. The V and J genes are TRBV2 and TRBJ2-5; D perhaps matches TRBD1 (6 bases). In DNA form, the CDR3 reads TGTGCCAGCAGTGGGGGGCGCGAAGAGACCCAGTACTTC. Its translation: CASSGGREETQYF. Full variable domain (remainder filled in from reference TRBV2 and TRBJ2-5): EPEVTQTPSHQVTQMGQEVILRCVPISNHLYFYWYRQILGQKVEFLVSFYNNEISEKSEIFDDQFSVERPDGSNFTLKIRSTKLEDSAMYFCASSGGREETQYFGPGTRLLVL.